The 23 T cell receptor beta chains below were found in one sample sequenced in a study of cytomegalovirus exposure and HLA in healthy donors. PCR employed 60 Vbeta and 13 Jbeta primers. Method: immunoSEQ multiplex PCR; TCRdb's copy keeps in-frame clones and lacks some. The table records 200,000 or so clones, more than 85% of them present only once. The material sequenced was PBMCs. The receptor source for this set is a girl younger than two in good health and CMV-seronegative.

The gene calls are TRBV6-5 and TRBJ1-1, with D hard to call. V gave up 11 bases and J gave up 1 base, with 8 bases separating them. Germline V lookup: CDR1 MNHEY, CDR2 SVGAGI. The CDR3 covers 11 residues. The CDR3 protein is CAGGGNTEAFF. The CDR3, as DNA: TGTGCCGGAGGTGGGAACACTGAAGCTTTCTTT.

This CDR3 reads CASSLRIFAGYEQYF. For the CDR3, the DNA is TGTGCCAGCAGCTTAAGAATCTTCGCCGGCTACGAGCAGTACTTC. The genes are TRBV11-2 and TRBJ2-7, with D hard to call. Per the germline V gene, CDR1 is SGHAT and CDR2 is FQNNGV. The length of the CDR3 is 15 residues. V was pared by 2 bases and J by 3 bases, with 14 bases between.

Here the CDR3 DNA reads TGTGCCAGCAGTTGGGGACAGACGTTCTCTGGAAACACCATATATTTT. Its protein product is CASSWGQTFSGNTIYF. This chain uses TRBV6-5 with TRBJ1-3, with TRBD1 identical over 7 bases. CDR1 and CDR2 (germline): MNHEY, SVGAGI. V was clipped by 4 bases and J by 0 bases; unmatched bases: 6. The CDR3 extends over 16 amino acids.

Here the CDR3 reads CASSQTGGPGELFF. Here the CDR3 DNA reads TGCGCCAGCAGCCAAACAGGGGGCCCCGGGGAGCTGTTTTTT. V is TRBV4-1 and J is TRBJ2-2, with 9 nucleotides matching TRBD1. Germline lookup yields CDR1 MGHRA and CDR2 YSYEKL. V shed 2 bases and J 6 bases; nucleotides not matched to a gene: 1. The length of the CDR3 is 14 residues.

This rearrangement joins TRBV15 to TRBJ2-3; TRBD2 might be the D (6 bases). Trimming removed 5 bases at V and 0 bases at J, with 12 bases between. Germline V gene data show CDR1 as LNHNV and CDR2 as YYDKDF (reference sequence). There are 15 residues in the CDR3. In nucleotides, the CDR3 is TGTGCCACCAGCTGGCGGGATCTTAGCACAGATACGCAGTATTTT. Encoded protein: CATSWRDLSTDTQYF.

Notes on this clone: The sample holds other DNA sequences that translate to the same CDR3. The V gene is TRBV18, the J gene TRBJ2-5; no reliable D call. The V and J ends lost 3 bases and 5 bases respectively, with 4 bases between them. The CDR3 extends over 11 amino acids. Germline V gives CDR1 KGHSH, CDR2 LQKENI. CDR3 amino acids: CASSPEETQYF. The CDR3 DNA reads as TGTGCCAGCTCACCCGAGGAGACCCAGTACTTC.

This chain joins TRBV4-1 and TRBJ2-7; 8 nucleotides align to TRBD1. This CDR3 region has 14 residues. J was trimmed by 3 bases and V by 4 bases; bases with no gene match: 5. Per germline, CDR1 MGHRA and CDR2 YSYEKL. The CDR3: CASSPRTGSYEQYF. CDR3 DNA: TGCGCCAGCAGCCCCCGGACAGGGAGCTACGAGCAGTACTTC.

This clone appeared a single time. The gene calls are TRBV19 and TRBJ1-1, with TRBD1 as a possible D gene (5 bases). The germline gives CDR1 LNHDA, CDR2 SQIVND (reference sequence). The CDR3 loop spans 12 amino acids. Trimming removed 4 bases at V and 8 bases at J, with 11 bases between. CDR3 nucleotide sequence: TGTGCCAGTAGTACCCGACAGAGAGAAGCTTTCTTT. Protein product: CASSTRQREAFF.

The rearrangement links TRBV18 to TRBJ2-6; D gene uncertain. CDR1 KGHSH and CDR2 LQKENI come from the germline V gene. Trimming took 2 bases from V and 0 from J, leaving 11 bases between them. The length of the CDR3 is 17 residues. The chain's CDR3 is CASSPVDKSSGANVLTF. Here the CDR3 DNA reads TGTGCCAGCTCACCAGTTGACAAGAGCTCTGGGGCCAACGTCCTGACTTTC.

This clone has more than one count but fewer than ten. The chain carries TRBV6-4 and TRBJ1-5, with a tentative D call TRBD1 (5 bases). The CDR3 has 15 amino acids. Looked up from germline, CDR1 is MRHNA and CDR2 is SNTAGT. Deletions cut 9 bases from V and 3 bases from J, with 18 bases between. The CDR3 DNA is TGTGCCAGTCGCCAGGGAAAAGCCTACAATCAGCCCCAGCATTTT. It is translated as CASRQGKAYNQPQHF.

The V and J genes are TRBV6-1 and TRBJ1-2; D gene unclear. Germline values: CDR1 MNHNS, CDR2 SASEGT. This CDR3 region has 16 residues. Trimming cost V 0 bases and J 3 bases, with 14 bases left between them. The CDR3 sequence is CASSEATGAPHYGYTF. DNA for the CDR3: TGTGCCAGCAGTGAAGCAACGGGAGCCCCGCACTATGGCTACACCTTC.

The J gene is TRBJ2-1, the V gene TRBV10-2; D gene unclear. Germline V gives CDR1 WSHSY, CDR2 SAAADI. The V end lost 7 bases, the J end lost 8 bases, and 15 bases lay between the germline ends. There are 13 residues in the CDR3. The CDR3 sequence: CASKTTGPHEQFF. The DNA of the CDR3 is TGCGCCAGCAAAACTACGGGTCCTCATGAGCAGTTCTTC.

The chain links TRBV11-2 to TRBJ2-2; no definite D call. V was cut by 2 bases and J by 6 bases, with 25 bases left in between. In germline, CDR1 is SGHAT, CDR2 FQNNGV. The CDR3 is 19 amino acids. DNA of the CDR3: TGTGCCAGCAGCTTAAGTATCCTGGCTCCAAAATCTTCATCCGGGGAGCTGTTTTTT. Amino acids: CASSLSILAPKSSSGELFF.

The J gene is TRBJ2-1, the V gene TRBV9; 14 bases match TRBD2. Per the germline V gene, CDR1 is SGDLS and CDR2 is YYNGEE. This CDR3 has 16 residues. The ends lost 4 bases at V and 10 bases at J; junction bases unmatched: 10. CDR3 amino acids: CASSTRLAGGPQEQFF. DNA of the CDR3: TGTGCCAGCAGCACGAGACTAGCGGGAGGGCCCCAAGAGCAGTTCTTC.

The chain has TRBV27 and TRBJ1-1, with D possibly being TRBD1 (6 bases). V was cut by 7 bases and J by 3 bases, with 12 bases left in between. This CDR3 region has 13 residues. CDR1 is MNHEY, CDR2 SMNVEV, per germline (reference sequence). In nucleotides, the CDR3 is TGTGCCAGCACCAACAGGGAAGACACTGAAGCTTTCTTT. It specifies CASTNREDTEAFF.

This clone was detected once. This chain connects TRBV7-2 to TRBJ1-2; TRBD1 matches at 7 bases. V lost 7 bases and J lost 4; bases outside the gene matches: 12. CDR1 SGHTA and CDR2 FQGNSA come from the germline V gene. The CDR3 extends over 15 amino acids. The CDR3 coding sequence is TGTGCCAGCACTACCCCGACAGGGAAGCTCTATGGCTACACCTTC. This gives the protein CASTTPTGKLYGYTF.

The chain recombines TRBV14 with TRBJ2-7; tentative D call: TRBD1 (5 bases). The germline V and J ends were trimmed by 0 bases and 2 bases, with 23 bases remaining between them. This CDR3 has 19 amino acids. CDR1 SGHDN and CDR2 FVKESK come from the germline V gene. The CDR3 DNA reads TGTGCCAGCAGCCAAGATCAGGGTAGATTCTCTTCCTTACCCTACGAGCAGTACTTC. It encodes CASSQDQGRFSSLPYEQYF.

J is TRBJ1-1 and V is TRBV6-6, with D unresolved. Trimming removed 6 bases at V and 1 base at J, with 9 bases between. Germline CDR1 and CDR2: MNHNY and SVGAGI (reference sequence). This CDR3 region has 13 residues. CDR3 sequence: CASSYTENTEAFF. The CDR3 DNA reads as TGTGCCAGCAGCTACACAGAGAACACTGAAGCTTTCTTT.

This chain joins TRBV6-6 and TRBJ2-7, with 9 bases aligning to TRBD2. This CDR3 spans 14 amino acids. V was pared by 5 bases and J by 9 bases, with 11 bases of the junction left unmatched. Germline CDR1 MNHNY, CDR2 SVGAGI (reference sequence). This CDR3 reads CASSPHAAGGGQYF. The CDR3 nucleotides read TGTGCCAGCAGTCCTCACGCAGCGGGAGGAGGGCAGTACTTC.

This CDR3 reads CASSQPGARDRAEKLFF. The CDR3 DNA follows: TGCGCCAGCAGTCAACCCGGCGCCCGGGACAGGGCTGAAAAACTGTTTTTT. This chain connects TRBV23-1 to TRBJ1-4; 9 nucleotides align to TRBD1. TRBV23-1 is designated an ORF whose function remains uncertain. With V trimmed by 2 bases and J by 7 bases, 11 bases remained unmatched. This CDR3 is 17 amino acids long.

This chain uses TRBV9 with TRBJ2-2, with TRBD1 matching over 7 bases. Trimming cost V 1 base and J 2 bases; bases outside gene matches: 14. The CDR3 length is 19 residues. Looked up from germline, CDR1 is SGDLS and CDR2 is YYNGEE. The CDR3 bases are TGTGCCAGCAGCGTACCCACCACCCCCACAGGGGTAAACACCGGGGAGCTGTTTTTT. Translation gives CASSVPTTPTGVNTGELFF.

The rearrangement links TRBV10-3 to TRBJ2-1; D may be TRBD1 (5 bases). The CDR3 runs to 16 residues. V was cut by 5 bases and J by 7 bases, with 21 bases left in between. Germline V lookup: CDR1 ENHRY, CDR2 SYGVKD. Written as DNA, the CDR3 is TGTGCCATCAGTAGGCTTTGGGCAGGGAATGGGAATGAGCAGTTCTTC. Translation: CAISRLWAGNGNEQFF.

V usage is TRBV27 and J usage is TRBJ1-5; D possibly corresponds to TRBD1 (5 bases). V was clipped by 6 bases and J by 0 bases, with 24 bases between them. Germline values: CDR1 MNHEY, CDR2 SMNVEV (reference sequence). The CDR3 loop spans 19 amino acids. In DNA, the CDR3 is TGTGCCAGCAGGCGTCCAATAGCCGGACGGGGGTATAGCAATCAGCCCCAGCATTTT. Protein sequence: CASRRPIAGRGYSNQPQHF.